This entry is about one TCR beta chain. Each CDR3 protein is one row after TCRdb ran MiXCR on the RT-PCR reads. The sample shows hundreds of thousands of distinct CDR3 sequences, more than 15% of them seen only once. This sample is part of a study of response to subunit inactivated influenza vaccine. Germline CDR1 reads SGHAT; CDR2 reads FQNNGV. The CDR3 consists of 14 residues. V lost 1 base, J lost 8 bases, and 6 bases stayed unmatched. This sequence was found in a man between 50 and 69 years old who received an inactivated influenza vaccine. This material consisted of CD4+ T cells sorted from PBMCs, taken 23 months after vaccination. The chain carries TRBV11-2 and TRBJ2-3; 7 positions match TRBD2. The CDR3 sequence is CASSLGASGGTQYF. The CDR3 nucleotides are TGTGCCAGCAGCTTAGGGGCTAGCGGCGGTACGCAGTATTTT.